This T cell receptor (beta chain) was profiled in a study of monozygotic twins with inflammatory bowel disease. This CDR3 comprises 15 residues. Reanalyzing the 5' RACE reads, TCRdb keeps one entry per CDR3 protein, without DNA. Listed are about 300,000 distinct CDR3 sequences; 5.6% falls within the top ten. This clonotype was obtained from a human donor with ulcerative colitis or Crohn's disease, or a healthy co-twin of an affected twin (not recorded which). The sample comprised blood. The chain combines TRBV12-3 or TRBV12-4 with TRBJ1-3; TCRdb's D call, TRBD1, is unchecked because there is no DNA. CDR3 residues: CASSPGGNRGNTIYF.